This T cell receptor (beta chain) was identified in a study of tumor-infiltrating lymphocytes in glioblastoma multiforme. Study results and caveats: TCR plus mutation findings rest on a single glioblastoma patient.

Multiple V-beta primers and a C-beta primer amplified TCRB from RNA. TCRdb ran MiXCR on the multiplex PCR reads and lists one entry per CDR3 protein. Among 12,000 to 15,000 distinct CDR3 sequences, under 85% were seen once, and the ten largest hold roughly two fifths. This clonotype was counted a single time. Its antigen is unidentified. Given the absence of the conserved phenylalanine or tryptophan at the CDR3 end, a read error is likely. Germline V gene sequence: CDR1 SGHKS, CDR2 YYEKEE (reference sequence). This CDR3 contains 16 residues. The sequence was obtained from a male donor with glioblastoma. The specimen sequenced was brain tumor tissue. The chain employs TRBV5-5 and TRBJ2-1; weak D call: TRBD2 (6 bases). In DNA, the CDR3 is TGTGCCAGCAGTTTTAGCGGAAGGGCTGGAAACAACGAGCAGTTCCTC. Translation: CASSFSGRAGNNEQFL.